This T cell receptor beta chain was recorded in a study of relationships among human T cell subsets. Bead selections for CD25, CD56 and CD294 left a flow-through collected as Th1 cells. Magnetic beads coated with subset-specific antibodies isolated the T cell subsets. The ends were cut back, 0 bases at V and 0 bases at J, with 12 bases in the middle. The germline CDR1 and CDR2 sequences are LGHNA and YNFKEQ. This CDR3 spans 16 amino acids. Semiquantitative ARM-PCR amplified T cell receptor alpha and beta CDR3 regions from mRNA. Tagged nested gene-specific primers were used first, then communal superprimers amplified exponentially. MiXCR, applied by TCRdb to the multiplex PCR reads, yields one record per CDR3 protein. Among 13,000 or so distinct CDR3 sequences, around 64% were seen once, and the ten largest hold less than 35%.

The chain has TRBV4-2 and TRBJ2-7; D not certain. The source of this sequence is a man aged 35 to 55 in good health. Sequenced input: CD4+ Th1 cells sorted from blood. CDR3 bases: TGTGCCAGCAGCCAAGATGGGCTAAAGAACTCCTACGAGCAGTACTTC. Residues: CASSQDGLKNSYEQYF.